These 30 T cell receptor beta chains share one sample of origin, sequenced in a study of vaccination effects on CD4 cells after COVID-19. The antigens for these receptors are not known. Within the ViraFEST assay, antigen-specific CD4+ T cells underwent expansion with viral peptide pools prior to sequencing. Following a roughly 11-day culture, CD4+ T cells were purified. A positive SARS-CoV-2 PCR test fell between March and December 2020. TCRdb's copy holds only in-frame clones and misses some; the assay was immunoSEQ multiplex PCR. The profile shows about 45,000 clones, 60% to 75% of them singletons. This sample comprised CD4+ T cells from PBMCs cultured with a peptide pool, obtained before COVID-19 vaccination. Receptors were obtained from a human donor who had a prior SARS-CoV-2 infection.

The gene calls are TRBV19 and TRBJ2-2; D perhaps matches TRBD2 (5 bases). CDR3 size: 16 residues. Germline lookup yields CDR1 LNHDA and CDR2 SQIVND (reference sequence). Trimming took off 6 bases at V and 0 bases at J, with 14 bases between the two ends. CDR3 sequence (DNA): TGTGCCAGTAGCCGCGGCGGGCGGACGAACACCGGGGAGCTGTTTTTT. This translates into CASSRGGRTNTGELFF.

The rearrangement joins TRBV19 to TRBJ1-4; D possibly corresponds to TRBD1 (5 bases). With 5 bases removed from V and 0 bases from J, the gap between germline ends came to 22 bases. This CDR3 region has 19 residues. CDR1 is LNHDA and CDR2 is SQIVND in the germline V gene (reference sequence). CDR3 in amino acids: CASSFPGLGRPATNEKLFF. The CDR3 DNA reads TGTGCCAGTAGTTTTCCGGGACTCGGCAGACCTGCAACTAATGAAAAACTGTTTTTT. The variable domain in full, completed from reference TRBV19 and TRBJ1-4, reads DGGITQSPKYLFRKEGQNVTLSCEQNLNHDAMYWYRQDPGQGLRLIYYSQIVNDFQKGDIAEGYSVSREKKESFPLTVTSAQKNPTAFYLCASSFPGLGRPATNEKLFFGSGTQLSVL.

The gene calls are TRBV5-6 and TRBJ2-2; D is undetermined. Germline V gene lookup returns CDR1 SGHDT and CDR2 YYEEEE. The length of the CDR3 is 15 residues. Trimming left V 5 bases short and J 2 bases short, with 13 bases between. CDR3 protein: CASRWRFVNTGELFF. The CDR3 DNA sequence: TGTGCCAGCAGATGGAGATTCGTAAACACCGGGGAGCTGTTTTTT.

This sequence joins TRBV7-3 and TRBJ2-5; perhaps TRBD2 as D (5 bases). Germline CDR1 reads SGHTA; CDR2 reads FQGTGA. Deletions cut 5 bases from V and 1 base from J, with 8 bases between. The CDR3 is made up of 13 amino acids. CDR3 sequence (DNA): TGTGCCAGCAGCCCCGGGGTCCAAGAGACCCAGTACTTC. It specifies CASSPGVQETQYF.

The CDR3 sequence is CASSLGGSEQYF. The CDR3 nucleotides are TGCGCCAGCAGCTTGGGGGGCAGCGAGCAGTACTTC. This chain links TRBV5-1 with TRBJ2-7; weak D call: TRBD1 (5 bases). This CDR3 is 12 amino acids long. Germline-derived CDR1 and CDR2 are SGHRS and YFSETQ. V was shortened by 0 bases and J by 6 bases, with 7 bases between the two germline ends. Full variable domain (missing parts from reference TRBV5-1 and TRBJ2-7): KAGVTQTPRYLIKTRGQQVTLSCSPISGHRSVSWYQQTPGQGLQFLFEYFSETQRNKGNFPGRFSGRQFSNSRSEMNVSTLELGDSALYLCASSLGGSEQYFGPGTRLTVT.

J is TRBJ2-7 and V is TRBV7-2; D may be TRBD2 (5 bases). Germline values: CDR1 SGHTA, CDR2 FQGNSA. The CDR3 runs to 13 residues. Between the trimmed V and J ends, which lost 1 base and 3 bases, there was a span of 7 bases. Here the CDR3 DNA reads TGTGCCAGCAGCTTAGTTCGGGGCTACGAGCAGTACTTC. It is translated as CASSLVRGYEQYF.

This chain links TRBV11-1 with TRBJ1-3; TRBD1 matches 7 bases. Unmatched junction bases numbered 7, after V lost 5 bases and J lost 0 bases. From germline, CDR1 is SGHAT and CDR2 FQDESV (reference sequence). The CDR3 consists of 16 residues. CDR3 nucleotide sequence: TGTGCCAGCAGCCTACCCTACAGGGGCTCTGGAAACACCATATATTTT. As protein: CASSLPYRGSGNTIYF.

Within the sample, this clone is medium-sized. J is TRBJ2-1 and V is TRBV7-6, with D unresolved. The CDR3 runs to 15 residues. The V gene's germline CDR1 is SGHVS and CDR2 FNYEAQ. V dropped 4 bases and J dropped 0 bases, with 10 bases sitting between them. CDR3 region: CASSSQVNSYNEQFF. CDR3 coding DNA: TGTGCCAGCAGCTCGCAGGTAAACTCCTACAATGAGCAGTTCTTC.

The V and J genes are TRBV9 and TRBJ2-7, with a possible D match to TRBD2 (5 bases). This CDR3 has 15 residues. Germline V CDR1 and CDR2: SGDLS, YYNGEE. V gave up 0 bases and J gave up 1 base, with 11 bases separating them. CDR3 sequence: CASSVGLRESYEQYF. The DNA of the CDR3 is TGTGCCAGCAGCGTAGGGTTGAGGGAGTCCTACGAGCAGTACTTC.

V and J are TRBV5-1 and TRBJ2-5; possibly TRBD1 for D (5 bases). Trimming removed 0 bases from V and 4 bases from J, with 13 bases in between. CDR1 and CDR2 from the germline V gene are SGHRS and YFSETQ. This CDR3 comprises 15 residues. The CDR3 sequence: CASSLEGQIGETQYF. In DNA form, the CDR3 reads TGCGCCAGCAGCTTGGAAGGACAAATAGGAGAGACCCAGTACTTC.

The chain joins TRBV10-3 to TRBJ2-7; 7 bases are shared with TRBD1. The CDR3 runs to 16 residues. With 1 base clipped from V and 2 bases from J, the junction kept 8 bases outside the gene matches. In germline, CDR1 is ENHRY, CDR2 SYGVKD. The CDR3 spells CAISEWVGTEAYEQYF. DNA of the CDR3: TGTGCCATCAGTGAGTGGGTAGGGACAGAGGCCTACGAGCAGTACTTC.

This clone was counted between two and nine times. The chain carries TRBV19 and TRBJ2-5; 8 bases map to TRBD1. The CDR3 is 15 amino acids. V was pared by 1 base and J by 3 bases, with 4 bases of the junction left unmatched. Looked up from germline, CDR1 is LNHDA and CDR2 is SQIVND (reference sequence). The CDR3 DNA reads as TGTGCCAGTAGTATAGGCAGGGGGCTCGAAGAGACCCAGTACTTC. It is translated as CASSIGRGLEETQYF.

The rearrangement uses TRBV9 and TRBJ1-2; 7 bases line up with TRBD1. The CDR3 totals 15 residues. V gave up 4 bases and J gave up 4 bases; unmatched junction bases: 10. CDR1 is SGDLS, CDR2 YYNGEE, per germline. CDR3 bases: TGTGCCAGCAGCCCGAGACAGGGTCAAGGCTATGGCTACACCTTC. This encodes CASSPRQGQGYGYTF.

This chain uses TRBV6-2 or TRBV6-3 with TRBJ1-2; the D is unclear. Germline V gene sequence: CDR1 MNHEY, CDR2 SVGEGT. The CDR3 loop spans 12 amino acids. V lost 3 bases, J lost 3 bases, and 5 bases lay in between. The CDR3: CASSYLDYGYTF. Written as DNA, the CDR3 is TGTGCCAGCAGTTATCTAGACTATGGCTACACCTTC.

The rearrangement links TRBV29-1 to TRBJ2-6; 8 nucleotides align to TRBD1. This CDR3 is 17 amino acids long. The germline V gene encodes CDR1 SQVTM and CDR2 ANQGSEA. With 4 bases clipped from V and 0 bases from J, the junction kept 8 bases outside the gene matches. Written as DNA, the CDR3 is TGCAGCGTTGTCGGGGGACAGGATTTCTCTGGGGCCAACGTCCTGACTTTC. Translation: CSVVGGQDFSGANVLTF.

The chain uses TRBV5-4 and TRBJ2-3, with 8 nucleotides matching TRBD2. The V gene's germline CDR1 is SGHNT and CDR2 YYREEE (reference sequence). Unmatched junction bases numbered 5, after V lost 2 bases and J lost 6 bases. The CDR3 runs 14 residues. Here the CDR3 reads CASSLGTRYDTQYF. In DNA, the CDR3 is TGTGCCAGCAGCTTAGGGACTAGATATGATACGCAGTATTTT.

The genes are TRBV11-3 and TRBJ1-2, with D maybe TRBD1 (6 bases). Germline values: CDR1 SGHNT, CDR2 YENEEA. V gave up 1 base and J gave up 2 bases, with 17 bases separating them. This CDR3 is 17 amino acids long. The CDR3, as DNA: TGTGCCAGCAGCTTAGCAACGCTTGGACAGAGCAACTATGGCTACACCTTC. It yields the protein CASSLATLGQSNYGYTF.

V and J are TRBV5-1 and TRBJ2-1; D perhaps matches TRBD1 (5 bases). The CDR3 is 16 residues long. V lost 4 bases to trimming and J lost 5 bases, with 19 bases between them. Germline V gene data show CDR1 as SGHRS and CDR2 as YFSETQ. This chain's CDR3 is CASSPLTQGADNEQFF. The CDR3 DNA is TGCGCCAGCAGCCCCCTGACTCAGGGTGCTGACAATGAGCAGTTCTTC.

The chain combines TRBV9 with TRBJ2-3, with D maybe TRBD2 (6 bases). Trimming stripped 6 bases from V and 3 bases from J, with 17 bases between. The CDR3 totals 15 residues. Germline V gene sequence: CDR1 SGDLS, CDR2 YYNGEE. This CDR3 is CASTPGATGTDTQYF. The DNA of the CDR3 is TGTGCCAGCACGCCGGGAGCAACTGGGACAGATACGCAGTATTTT. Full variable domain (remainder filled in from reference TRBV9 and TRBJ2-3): DSGVTQTPKHLITATGQRVTLRCSPRSGDLSVYWYQQSLDQGLQFLIQYYNGEERAKGNILERFSAQQFPDLHSELNLSSLELGDSALYFCASTPGATGTDTQYFGPGTRLTVL.

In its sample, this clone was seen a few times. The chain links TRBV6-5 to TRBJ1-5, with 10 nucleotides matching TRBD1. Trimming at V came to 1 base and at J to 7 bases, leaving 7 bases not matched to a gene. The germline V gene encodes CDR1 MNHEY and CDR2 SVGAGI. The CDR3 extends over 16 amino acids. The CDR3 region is CASSYWAGTGDQPQHF. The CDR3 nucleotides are TGTGCCAGCAGTTACTGGGCCGGGACAGGGGACCAGCCCCAGCATTTT.

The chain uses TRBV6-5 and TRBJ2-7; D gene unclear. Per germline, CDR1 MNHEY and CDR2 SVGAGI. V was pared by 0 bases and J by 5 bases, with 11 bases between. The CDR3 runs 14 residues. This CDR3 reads CASSYSNSRDEQYF. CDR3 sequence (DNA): TGTGCCAGCAGTTACTCGAATTCTCGAGACGAGCAGTACTTC.

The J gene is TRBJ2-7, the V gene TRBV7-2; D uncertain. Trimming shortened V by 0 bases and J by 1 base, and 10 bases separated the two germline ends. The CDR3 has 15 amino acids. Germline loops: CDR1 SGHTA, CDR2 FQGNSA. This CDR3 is CASSLAVAVSYEQYF. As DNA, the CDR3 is TGTGCCAGCAGCTTAGCGGTGGCGGTTTCCTACGAGCAGTACTTC.

The CDR3: CAIRGEIPNYGYTF. The CDR3 nucleotides read TGTGCCATCAGAGGAGAGATCCCTAACTATGGCTACACCTTC. The rearrangement uses TRBV10-3 and TRBJ1-2; D is uncertain. V shed 6 bases and J shed 0 bases, with 11 bases lying between them. Germline V gene sequence: CDR1 ENHRY, CDR2 SYGVKD. The CDR3 has 14 residues.

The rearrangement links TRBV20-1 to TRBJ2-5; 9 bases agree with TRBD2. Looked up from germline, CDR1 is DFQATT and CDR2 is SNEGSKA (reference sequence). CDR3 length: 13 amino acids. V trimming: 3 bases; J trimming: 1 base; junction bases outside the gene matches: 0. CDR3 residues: CSASSGGQETQYF. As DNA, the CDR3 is TGCAGTGCTAGTAGCGGGGGCCAAGAGACCCAGTACTTC.

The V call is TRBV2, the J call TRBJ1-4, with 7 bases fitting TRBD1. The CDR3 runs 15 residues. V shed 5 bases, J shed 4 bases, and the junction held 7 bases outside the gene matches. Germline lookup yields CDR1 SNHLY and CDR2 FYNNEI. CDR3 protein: CASSKGGTVNEKLFF. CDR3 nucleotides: TGTGCCAGCAGTAAAGGAGGGACAGTTAATGAAAAACTGTTTTTT.

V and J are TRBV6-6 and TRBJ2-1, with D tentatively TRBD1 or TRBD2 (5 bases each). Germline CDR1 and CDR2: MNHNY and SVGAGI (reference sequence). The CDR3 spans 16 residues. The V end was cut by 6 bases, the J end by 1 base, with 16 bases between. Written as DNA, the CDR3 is TGTGCCAGCAGACCGAGGGAAGGGGAATCCTACAATGAGCAGTTCTTC. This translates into CASRPREGESYNEQFF.

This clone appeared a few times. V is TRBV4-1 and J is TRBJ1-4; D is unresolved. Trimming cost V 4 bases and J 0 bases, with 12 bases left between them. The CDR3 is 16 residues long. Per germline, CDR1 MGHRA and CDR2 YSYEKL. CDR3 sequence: CASSPLGRSTNEKLFF. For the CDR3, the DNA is TGCGCCAGCAGCCCTCTCGGACGGTCAACTAATGAAAAACTGTTTTTT.

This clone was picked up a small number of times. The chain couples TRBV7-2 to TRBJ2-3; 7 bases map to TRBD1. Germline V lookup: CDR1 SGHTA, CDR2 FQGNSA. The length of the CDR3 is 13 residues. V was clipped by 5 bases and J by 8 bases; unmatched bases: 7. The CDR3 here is CASSNDRAGTQYF. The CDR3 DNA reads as TGTGCCAGCAGCAACGACAGGGCTGGTACGCAGTATTTT.

CDR3 amino acids: CDPIQGISNQPQHF. CDR3 bases: TGTGACCCGATACAGGGTATCAGCAATCAGCCCCAGCATTTT. The V and J genes are TRBV5-3 and TRBJ1-5; possible D gene TRBD1, 6 bases. TRBV5-3 belongs to the ORF category, with a function that is uncertain. The CDR3 has 14 amino acids.

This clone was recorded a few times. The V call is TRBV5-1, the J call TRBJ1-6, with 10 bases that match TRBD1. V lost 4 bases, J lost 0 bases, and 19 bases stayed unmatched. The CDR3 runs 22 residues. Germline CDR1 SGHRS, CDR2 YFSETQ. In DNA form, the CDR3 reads TGCGCCAGCAGCCCCCAACTCTTGACAGGGGGCCCGAAGAGCTCCTATAATTCACCCCTCCACTTT. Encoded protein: CASSPQLLTGGPKSSYNSPLHF.